The source of this TCR beta chain is a study of blood T cell repertoires in COVID-19. Data came from immunoSEQ multiplex PCR; TCRdb stores just in-frame clones and leaves some out. The sample shows over 200,000 clones, more than 80% of them seen only once. Enrollees, about 18 to 89 years old, lived in approximately 25 US areas. Symptom resolution, clearance, or two negative PCRs marked donors in Cohort 3 as recovered. Trimming removed 5 bases from V and 3 bases from J; junction bases left unmatched: 14. CDR1 is SGHAT and CDR2 is FQNNGV in the germline V gene. The CDR3 is made up of 17 amino acids. This clone was seen only once.

Sequencing was done on a sample of PBMCs or T cells enriched from blood (not recorded which). This receptor was taken from a man in his sixties who had recovered from COVID-19. V usage is TRBV11-2 and J usage is TRBJ2-7, with 9 bases aligning to TRBD2. This CDR3 is CASSTFLQLAGYYEQYF. CDR3 bases: TGTGCCAGCAGCACATTCCTCCAGCTAGCGGGGTACTACGAGCAGTACTTC.